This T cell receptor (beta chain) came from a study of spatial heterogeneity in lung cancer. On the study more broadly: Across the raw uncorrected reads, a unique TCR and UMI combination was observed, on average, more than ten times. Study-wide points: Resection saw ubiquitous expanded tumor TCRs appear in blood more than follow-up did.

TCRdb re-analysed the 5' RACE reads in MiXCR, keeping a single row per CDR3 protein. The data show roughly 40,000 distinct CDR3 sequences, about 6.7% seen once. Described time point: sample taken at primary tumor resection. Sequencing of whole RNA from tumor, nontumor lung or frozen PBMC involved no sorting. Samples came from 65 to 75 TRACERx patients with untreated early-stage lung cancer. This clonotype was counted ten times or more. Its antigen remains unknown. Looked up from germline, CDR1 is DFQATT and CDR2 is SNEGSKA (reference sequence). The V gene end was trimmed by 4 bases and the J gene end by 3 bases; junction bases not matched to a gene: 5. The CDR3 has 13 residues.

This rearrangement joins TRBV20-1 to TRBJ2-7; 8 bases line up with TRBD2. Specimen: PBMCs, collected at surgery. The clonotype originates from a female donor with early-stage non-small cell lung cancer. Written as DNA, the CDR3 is TGCAGTGCTAATTTAGCGGGAAGCTACGAGCAGTACTTC. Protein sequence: CSANLAGSYEQYF.